This entry describes one T cell receptor (beta chain). The antigen is not known. Via MiXCR, TCRdb re-called the reads, giving one row per CDR3 protein. The table records 400,000 or so distinct CDR3 sequences, approximately 31% of them present only once. CDR3 length: 17 amino acids. V gave up 6 bases and J gave up 4 bases, with 19 bases separating them. Germline V gene sequence: CDR1 SNHLY, CDR2 FYNNEI. The data were taken from a study of T cell repertoires in cytomegalovirus infection. Study findings and constraints: Of the TCR beta families, the public ones yielded a cumulative frequency that identified carriers of CMV plus the relevant HLA.

Sequenced: PBMCs. The origin of this receptor is a human donor in good health (CMV status not recorded). Some clones in this sample may be carry-over from other donors' samples. This chain uses TRBV2 with TRBJ1-6; no clear D gene. CDR3 in amino acids: CASSGGRFQAYNSPLHF. For the CDR3, the DNA is TGTGCCAGCAGCGGTGGACGGTTCCAGGCGTATAATTCACCCCTCCACTTT. Drawing the rest from reference TRBV2 and TRBJ1-6, the complete variable domain is EPEVTQTPSHQVTQMGQEVILRCVPISNHLYFYWYRQILGQKVEFLVSFYNNEISEKSEIFDDQFSVERPDGSNFTLKIRSTKLEDSAMYFCASSGGRFQAYNSPLHFGNGTRLTVT.